What follows is one T cell receptor beta chain and its context. Its antigen remains undetermined. No quality values exist for individual bases; no much larger clone is one base distant. There are 15 amino acids in the CDR3, from cysteine to phenylalanine inclusive. Solely the CDR3 DNA is kept, with 45 bases framed from the first base. The germline V gene encodes CDR1 LNHNV and CDR2 YYDKDF (reference sequence). The junction shows trimming of 0 bases on V and 7 bases on J, plus 12 bases between the germline ends. The sample belongs to a study of cytotoxic CD8 clonotypes in ibrutinib-treated CLL (dated by TCRdb to 2020 to 2023). Study-level background: The cohort had over ten relapsed/refractory and more than 14 treatment-naive patients; roughly 17 were IGHV unmutated. Longitudinal samples were obtainable from about 30% of the roughly 90 participants in the trial. An average of 255,043 productive templates and tens of thousands of productive rearrangements was obtained per sample. Partial responses were observed in roughly 24 patients and complete responses in 2; after a median follow-up of 68 months, remission was maintained in roughly 15 patients and progression was observed in approximately twelve. Cryopreserved peripheral blood mononuclear cells were obtained prior to treatment, at the time of response, and at either disease progression or sustained remission. Samples at response were collected after a median of roughly twelve months of treatment, with a range of about 6 to 40 months. All remission and progressive disease samples were collected while patients were still receiving ibrutinib.

Explained via the paper, the time point label denotes: progressive disease on ibrutinib. Approximately 2 micrograms of genomic DNA were extracted from cryopreserved PBMCs for TCR beta library preparation. Longitudinal blood samples from CLL patients receiving ibrutinib monotherapy were subjected to high-throughput TCR beta sequencing. The patients took part in an open-label, single-center phase 2 trial of ibrutinib monotherapy. On a MiSeq, deep resolution sequencing aimed for a depth between 1 in 1 million and 1 in 200,000 T cells, with each clonotype covered 10x on average. The immunoSEQ hsTCRB Kit was used to generate TCR beta libraries. As for the original processing: The data were analyzed with ImmunoSEQ Analyzer and ImmunoSEQ Data Assistant, and V, D and J gene assignments followed IMGT definitions. Clonality, which ranges from 0 to 1, was calculated as one minus the normalized Shannon entropy of productive rearrangement frequencies. Public clonotype analysis was restricted to overrepresented clonotypes comprising at least 0.05% of each patient's repertoire. Roughly 12 age-matched healthy donor repertoires from immuneACCESS were used as controls for clonality. TCRdb mirrors the immuneACCESS table, restricted to in-frame sequences. Some clones are absent from its copies; in checked studies, under half trace to an unresolved V gene, and the reason for the others is unknown. V, J and clone size are those of that table, while D and trimming were read from the DNA. The sample table records about 300,000 clones; approximately 76% of these occur just once. The ten largest clonotypes hold about 5.3% of the sample.

Study-wide conclusions, independent of this receptor: Public clonotypes were rare and either shrank or stayed stable during treatment, and the rise in clonality at ibrutinib response reflected expansion of private clonotypes. Sampling times were not matched between sustained-remission and progressing patients, and lymph node repertoires were not studied. Baseline clonality exceeded that of age-matched healthy donors and correlated strongly with circulating CD8+ T-cell counts. An increase in clonality was observed at ibrutinib response, with clonality remaining stable during sustained remission and falling back toward baseline at progression.

The clonotype comes from a human donor with chronic lymphocytic leukemia. The input for sequencing was PBMCs, taken at disease progression, from a patient treated with ibrutinib. The chain is made from TRBV15 and TRBJ2-2; TRBD2 is a weak D gene call, 5 bases matching. The CDR3 here reads CATSREYGLDGELFF. At the DNA level, the sequence is TGTGCCACCAGCAGAGAATACGGACTGGACGGGGAGCTGTTTTTT.